This T cell receptor (beta chain) was documented in a study of shared clonotypes between healthy human individuals. Regarding the study as a whole: Sample collection involved blood only; tissue repertoires are likely different.

With regard to this clone: Its matching antigen is unknown. It may be a read error: a sequence one base away is much more abundant. The sample has other DNA sequences that encode this CDR3 too.

Researchers ran the assay at a deep level. TCRdb's copy holds only in-frame clones and misses some; the assay was immunoSEQ multiplex PCR. The sample holds some 530,000 clones, 70% to 85% seen once. The receptor was isolated from a woman in her 40s in good health. Some clones in this sample may be carry-over from other donors' samples. The source material was PBMCs.

In DNA, the CDR3 is TGTGCCAGCAGCCTCTCGATCACTGAAGCTTTCTTT. Protein: CASSLSITEAFF. The chain couples TRBV7-2 to TRBJ1-1; D unclear. V lost 5 bases and J 4 bases, leaving 8 bases between the germline ends. CDR3 size: 12 residues. Germline CDR1 is SGHTA and CDR2 is FQGNSA.